The clone carrying this TCR beta chain has only one observation. Compared with germline, one end of the junction differs, possibly owing to a read error. Genomic DNA acted as the template from which TCR beta VDJ combination and CDR3 sequence profiling were carried out. Each CDR3 protein gets one entry after TCRdb re-called the reads with MiXCR. Of 190,000 or so distinct CDR3 sequences in the sample, around 48% were seen once. The sample is drawn from a study of CD8+CD57+ T cells in acquired aplastic anemia. It was patients with CD8+CD57+ cell expansion by flow cytometry who were chosen for sequencing. The TCR was taken from a human donor with aplastic anemia. The sequenced sample was sorted CD4+, CD8+, or CD8+CD57+ T cells (not recorded which) from PBMCs.

The CDR3: CAISGTEETKYF. CDR3 DNA sequence: TGCGCCATCAGTGGGACAGAAGAGACCAAGTACTTC. The chain joins TRBV10-3 to TRBJ2-5; TRBD1 matches 7 bases. The CDR3 runs to 12 residues. Germline assignment: CDR1 ENHRY and CDR2 SYGVKD.